This TCR beta chain was identified in a study of OX40 agonist ivuxolimab in advanced cancers. Study-wide findings and caveats: Clonal expansion was seen in CD4+ and CD8+ blood T cells by week 6 at 0.1 to 3.0 mg/kg.

About this clone: The antigen is not known.

V was trimmed by 6 bases and J by 3 bases, leaving 14 bases between them. Germline V lookup: CDR1 MNHEY, CDR2 SMNVEV (reference sequence). This CDR3 has 14 amino acids. Profiling relied on immunoSEQ multiplex PCR, and the TCRdb table lists in-frame clones only, not all of them. The sample has over 80,000 clones, under 90% seen once. Specimen: CD4+ or CD8+ T cells sorted from blood, collected in a trial of the OX40 agonist ivuxolimab. The genes are TRBV27 and TRBJ1-1; tentative D call: TRBD1 (5 bases). This TCR came from an adult with an advanced solid tumor such as melanoma, head and neck, liver or kidney cancer. CDR3 region: CASRVLGVYTEAFF. CDR3 in DNA: TGTGCCAGCAGAGTGCTGGGGGTGTACACTGAAGCTTTCTTT.